This T cell receptor beta chain was found in a study of T cells in Graves' hyperthyroidism and ophthalmopathy. Whole-study findings and limits: Researchers found most expanded thyroid clonotypes above 0.001 in blood as well. Stable hyperthyroidism was told apart from ophthalmopathy by a model built on 13 V-J features.

A word on this clonotype: As yet, its antigen is unknown.

Patients aged 18 to 65 had newly diagnosed hyperthyroidism of under 2 months' duration. Clinical symptoms, serum thyroxine and TRAb, thyroid ultrasound and orbital computed tomography were used for the diagnoses. What was amplified from RNA transcripts were TCR beta CDR3 regions. First-round RT-PCR with HTBI primers amplified the TCR CDR3 region. MiXCR, applied by TCRdb to the multiplex PCR reads, yields one record per CDR3 protein. The profile shows around 720,000 distinct CDR3 sequences, 30% to 40% of them singletons. The sequence was collected from a woman aged 40 to 50 with Graves' hyperthyroidism. Specimen: blood.

The chain's CDR3 is CASTAEKGIYGYTF. The CDR3 DNA follows: TGTGCCAGTACGGCCGAGAAGGGGATATACGGCTACACCTTC. The chain links TRBV19 to TRBJ1-2; TRBD1 is a possible D gene (5 bases). Trimming removed 7 bases from V and 8 bases from J, with 20 bases in between. The germline V gene has CDR1 LNHDA and CDR2 SQIVND (reference sequence). The length of the CDR3 is 14 residues.